Shown below are 29 T cell receptor beta chains from a single sample sequenced in a study of blood T cell repertoires in COVID-19 (dated by TCRdb to between 2020 and 2021). The library was made by the immunoSEQ multiplex PCR assay. TCRdb stores this immuneACCESS table with in-frame sequences only. Part of the clones is absent; in the studies checked, under half of the shortfall reflects unresolved V genes, and no reason is known for the rest. The table for this sample lists approximately 44,000 clones; roughly 90% of them were counted only once. Under 35% of the sample comes from the top ten. The sequenced material came from peripheral blood. Receptor source: an elderly woman with acute or convalescent COVID-19.

The chain combines TRBV19 with TRBJ1-2, with 7 bases that match TRBD1. This CDR3 has 13 residues. V was pared by 2 bases and J by 5 bases, with 2 bases of the junction left unmatched. Germline CDR1 LNHDA, CDR2 SQIVND (reference sequence). CDR3 bases: TGTGCCAGTAGTATAATACAGGGGTATGGCTACACCTTC. Translating gives CASSIIQGYGYTF.

The V gene is TRBV28, the J gene TRBJ2-2, with TRBD1 matching over 7 bases. Germline assignment: CDR1 MDHEN and CDR2 SYDVKM. V shed 3 bases, J shed 6 bases, and the junction held 13 bases outside the gene matches. CDR3 length equals 17 residues. Here the CDR3 DNA reads TGTGCCAGCAGTTTTCCCCGCGGACAGGCGGGCTCCGGGGAGCTGTTTTTT. Its translation: CASSFPRGQAGSGELFF.

The rearrangement uses TRBV28 and TRBJ1-1, with D possibly TRBD1 on 5 matching bases. The V gene's germline CDR1 is MDHEN and CDR2 SYDVKM. Trimming shortened V by 3 bases and J by 3 bases, and 8 bases separated the two germline ends. This CDR3 contains 13 residues. Written as DNA, the CDR3 is TGTGCCAGCAGTTTGGCACAGGACACTGAAGCTTTCTTT. This encodes CASSLAQDTEAFF.

This chain uses TRBV6-5 with TRBJ1-1, with D possibly TRBD1 on 6 matching bases. Trimming pared 8 bases from V and 7 bases from J, leaving 23 bases between. Germline assignment: CDR1 MNHEY and CDR2 SVGAGI. The CDR3 has 15 residues. The CDR3 sequence is CASLSVLRGTNEAFF. The CDR3 nucleotides read TGTGCCAGCCTCTCCGTCCTAAGGGGGACGAATGAAGCTTTCTTT.

J is TRBJ2-3 and V is TRBV19; TRBD1 agrees at 7 bases. The ends lost 9 bases at V and 4 bases at J; junction bases unmatched: 4. Germline CDR1 reads LNHDA; CDR2 reads SQIVND (reference sequence). The CDR3 has 12 residues. The chain's CDR3 is CARRQGADTQYF. DNA for the CDR3: TGTGCCAGGAGGCAGGGGGCAGATACGCAGTATTTT.

As DNA, the CDR3 is TGTGCCAGCAGCTCTGGACAGGAGATAGGCTACACCTTC. Protein sequence: CASSSGQEIGYTF. This chain joins TRBV7-9 and TRBJ1-2; 7 positions match TRBD1. With V trimmed by 4 bases and J by 8 bases, 7 bases remained unmatched. The CDR3 is 13 residues long. Germline-derived CDR1 and CDR2 are SEHNR and FQNEAQ (reference sequence).

This chain links TRBV3-1 (or the pseudogene TRBV3-2) with TRBJ2-2; D unclear. CDR3 length equals 14 residues. V shed 3 bases and J shed 3 bases, with 8 bases lying between them. Germline V gene sequence: CDR1 LGHDT, CDR2 YNNKEL (reference sequence). Here the CDR3 DNA reads TGTGCCAGCAGCCAGATCGTAGACACCGGGGAGCTGTTTTTT. Amino acids: CASSQIVDTGELFF.

This clone has only a few counts. The chain employs TRBV6-5 and TRBJ1-2, with 7 positions matching TRBD1. CDR3 length: 13 amino acids. Looked up from germline, CDR1 is MNHEY and CDR2 is SVGAGI. The trim removed 6 bases at V and 4 bases at J, leaving 5 bases unmatched. CDR3 sequence (DNA): TGTGCCAGCAGCCAGGGGGAGGTCTATGGCTACACCTTC. It encodes CASSQGEVYGYTF.

The chain employs TRBV19 and TRBJ2-7, with D possibly TRBD1 on 5 matching bases. The CDR3 consists of 14 residues. Germline V gene lookup returns CDR1 LNHDA and CDR2 SQIVND (reference sequence). The ends were cut back, 5 bases at V and 3 bases at J, with 14 bases in the middle. The CDR3 is CASSSGRVNYEQYF. The CDR3 region has the DNA TGTGCCAGTAGTTCCGGCAGGGTAAACTACGAGCAGTACTTC.

The chain carries TRBV4-1 and TRBJ2-1; 12 bases are a match to TRBD2. The CDR3 sequence is 16 residues long. Germline V gene sequence: CDR1 MGHRA, CDR2 YSYEKL. Germline trimming cut 4 bases from V and 4 bases from J; bases unmatched to any gene: 5. CDR3 bases: TGCGCCAGCAGCCGCGCGACTAGCGGGGGATACAATGAGCAGTTCTTC. Translation: CASSRATSGGYNEQFF.

The chain couples TRBV18 to TRBJ1-5; the D gene is possibly TRBD1 (5 bases). Germline V lookup: CDR1 KGHSH, CDR2 LQKENI. This CDR3 spans 16 amino acids. Trimming removed 3 bases at V and 0 bases at J, with 12 bases between. The CDR3 DNA is TGTGCCAGCTCACCTCCCGTCGGGGGTAGCAATCAGCCCCAGCATTTT. Protein sequence: CASSPPVGGSNQPQHF.

J is TRBJ1-5 and V is TRBV28; a possible D gene is TRBD1 (6 bases). The V and J ends lost 6 bases and 0 bases respectively, with 15 bases between them. CDR1 and CDR2 from the germline V gene are MDHEN and SYDVKM. The CDR3 has 16 residues. Here the CDR3 reads CASSPPRTDSNQPQHF. DNA of the CDR3: TGTGCCAGCAGCCCACCCCGGACAGATAGCAATCAGCCCCAGCATTTT. The variable domain in full, completed from reference TRBV28 and TRBJ1-5, reads DVKVTQSSRYLVKRTGEKVFLECVQDMDHENMFWYRQDPGLGLRLIYFSYDVKMKEKGDIPEGYSVSREKKERFSLILESASTNQTSMYLCASSPPRTDSNQPQHFGDGTRLSIL.

The chain recombines TRBV7-9 with TRBJ1-4; no definite D call. CDR3 length equals 14 residues. The V end was cut by 5 bases, the J end by 8 bases, with 15 bases between. Per germline, CDR1 SEHNR and CDR2 FQNEAQ (reference sequence). Here the CDR3 reads CASSQEGGWEKLFF. In DNA form, the CDR3 reads TGTGCCAGCAGCCAGGAGGGAGGTTGGGAAAAACTGTTTTTT.

V is TRBV7-2 and J is TRBJ2-5; D unresolved. Trimming pared 2 bases from V and 5 bases from J, leaving 9 bases between. Germline loops: CDR1 SGHTA, CDR2 FQGNSA. The CDR3 runs 13 residues. CDR3 DNA sequence: TGTGCCAGCAGCTTATTAGCAACGGAGACCCAGTACTTC. Its translation: CASSLLATETQYF.

There are a few counts of this clone. The chain carries TRBV18 and TRBJ2-5; TRBD2 is a possible D gene (6 bases). Germline CDR1 reads KGHSH; CDR2 reads LQKENI. V lost 3 bases, J lost 3 bases, and 8 bases lay in between. There are 13 residues in the CDR3. CDR3 DNA: TGTGCCAGCTCACCGACGGGGGAAGAGACCCAGTACTTC. This translates into CASSPTGEETQYF.

The V gene is TRBV3-1 (or the pseudogene TRBV3-2), the J gene TRBJ1-1; the D is unclear. Trimming took off 2 bases at V and 1 base at J, with 2 bases between the two ends. This CDR3 has 12 residues. Germline V gene lookup returns CDR1 LGHDT and CDR2 YNNKEL (reference sequence). CDR3 sequence (DNA): TGTGCCAGCAGCCAACGGAACACTGAAGCTTTCTTT. It is translated as CASSQRNTEAFF.

The genes are TRBV5-4 and TRBJ1-2; tentative D call: TRBD1 (6 bases). This CDR3 contains 14 residues. V lost 5 bases and J lost 3, with 14 bases in between. Germline lookup yields CDR1 SGHNT and CDR2 YYREEE (reference sequence). This CDR3 is CASRGSGVDYGYTF. The DNA of the CDR3 is TGTGCCAGCAGGGGGTCAGGGGTTGACTATGGCTACACCTTC.

The chain carries TRBV3-1 (or the pseudogene TRBV3-2) and TRBJ2-5, with 8 nucleotides matching TRBD1. The J segment lost 7 bases and the V segment lost 1 base, leaving 11 bases of the junction unmatched. Germline V CDR1 and CDR2: LGHDT, YNNKEL (reference sequence). The CDR3 has 16 amino acids. The CDR3 sequence: CASSQGMQGAGGTQYF. The CDR3, as DNA: TGTGCCAGCAGCCAAGGAATGCAGGGGGCCGGGGGGACCCAGTACTTC.

V gene TRBV10-1 combines with J gene TRBJ1-5; 9 nucleotides match TRBD1. CDR3 size: 14 residues. J was trimmed by 8 bases and V by 3 bases; bases with no gene match: 5. CDR1 and CDR2 from the germline V gene are WNHNN and SYGVQD (reference sequence). CDR3 loop: CASSEGQGLKPQHF. The CDR3 DNA sequence: TGCGCCAGCAGTGAAGGACAGGGGCTTAAGCCCCAGCATTTT.

The chain carries TRBV2 and TRBJ1-4; D is undetermined. The CDR3 is 13 residues long. Germline CDR1 SNHLY, CDR2 FYNNEI. V lost 9 bases to trimming and J lost 7 bases, with 15 bases between them. The CDR3 reads CASLRGGREKLFF. CDR3 sequence (DNA): TGTGCCAGTCTACGCGGAGGGCGTGAAAAACTGTTTTTT.

This clone was seen a single time. This rearrangement joins TRBV7-9 to TRBJ2-2; D perhaps matches TRBD2 (5 bases). The length of the CDR3 is 13 residues. Germline V gene data show CDR1 as SEHNR and CDR2 as FQNEAQ (reference sequence). V was clipped by 2 bases and J by 5 bases, with 6 bases between them. For the CDR3, the DNA is TGTGCCAGCAGCTTAAGCGGTACCGGGGAGCTGTTTTTT. Residues: CASSLSGTGELFF.

V is TRBV19 and J is TRBJ2-5; D gene ambiguous. Trimming removed 2 bases at V and 2 bases at J, with 6 bases between. This CDR3 contains 13 residues. Per the germline V gene, CDR1 is LNHDA and CDR2 is SQIVND (reference sequence). CDR3 in DNA: TGTGCCAGTAGTATAATGACACAAGAGACCCAGTACTTC. It translates to CASSIMTQETQYF. The variable domain in full, completed from reference TRBV19 and TRBJ2-5, reads DGGITQSPKYLFRKEGQNVTLSCEQNLNHDAMYWYRQDPGQGLRLIYYSQIVNDFQKGDIAEGYSVSREKKESFPLTVTSAQKNPTAFYLCASSIMTQETQYFGPGTRLLVL.

The chain is built from TRBV4-1 and TRBJ1-2, with 10 bases lining up with TRBD1. This CDR3 comprises 19 residues. V was pared by 5 bases and J by 4 bases, with 19 bases of the junction left unmatched. Germline loops: CDR1 MGHRA, CDR2 YSYEKL. CDR3 protein: CASSKKDPGTGEVGYGYTF. CDR3 in DNA: TGCGCCAGCAGCAAAAAGGACCCCGGGACAGGGGAAGTGGGCTATGGCTACACCTTC.

In this sample, this clone turned up once. This chain's CDR3 is CASSPAGGAFHTQYF. The CDR3 DNA follows: TGTGCCAGCAGTCCAGCGGGGGGGGCCTTTCATACGCAGTATTTT. The chain employs TRBV6-6 and TRBJ2-3, with 10 bases aligning to TRBD2. The CDR3 has 15 residues. V was pared by 5 bases and J by 7 bases, with 9 bases of the junction left unmatched. CDR1 and CDR2 from the germline V gene are MNHNY and SVGAGI (reference sequence).

This clone was detected a few times. The chain combines TRBV5-4 with TRBJ1-6, with 7 bases identical to TRBD1. CDR3 length: 16 residues. V shed 5 bases, J shed 7 bases, and the junction held 12 bases outside the gene matches. Germline CDR1 reads SGHNT; CDR2 reads YYREEE (reference sequence). The CDR3 protein is CASSIGKGARNSPLHF. In DNA form, the CDR3 reads TGTGCCAGCAGTATTGGTAAGGGGGCGAGGAATTCACCCCTCCACTTT.

The chain recombines TRBV19 with TRBJ2-2, with D uncertain. CDR1 and CDR2 from the germline V gene are LNHDA and SQIVND (reference sequence). Trimming removed 3 bases at V and 4 bases at J, with 9 bases between. The CDR3 loop spans 14 amino acids. CDR3 protein: CASSMGQTTGELFF. In DNA, the CDR3 is TGTGCCAGTAGTATGGGCCAGACCACCGGGGAGCTGTTTTTT.

The CDR3 sequence is CASSFAGGYGYTF. CDR3 nucleotide sequence: TGTGCCAGCAGCTTCGCAGGAGGCTATGGCTACACCTTC. The J gene is TRBJ1-2, the V gene TRBV11-2; no reliable D call. In germline, CDR1 is SGHAT, CDR2 FQNNGV. The germline V and J ends were trimmed by 3 bases and 4 bases, with 9 bases remaining between them. The CDR3 has 13 residues.

The CDR3 spells CASRPSGENTGELFF. Written as DNA, the CDR3 is TGTGCCAGCAGGCCTAGCGGGGAGAACACCGGGGAGCTGTTTTTT. The rearrangement uses TRBV27 and TRBJ2-2; 9 bases align to TRBD2. Trimming removed 6 bases from V and 1 base from J; junction bases left unmatched: 3. The length of the CDR3 is 15 residues. Per the germline V gene, CDR1 is MNHEY and CDR2 is SMNVEV (reference sequence).

This sequence joins TRBV5-1 and TRBJ1-2, with D unresolved. V lost 0 bases and J lost 0, with 9 bases in between. Germline V CDR1 and CDR2: SGHRS, YFSETQ. There are 15 residues in the CDR3. For the CDR3, the DNA is TGCGCCAGCAGCTTGGGCGGCAGTTCTAACTATGGCTACACCTTC. Residues: CASSLGGSSNYGYTF.